The 28 T cell receptor beta chains below all came from one sample that was sequenced in a study of Graves' ophthalmopathy and Graves' hyperthyroidism. The TCR beta CDR3 regions underwent amplification from RNA transcripts. RT-PCR was first run with HTBI primers, then multiplex PCR in a second round. TCRdb reanalysed the multiplex PCR reads using MiXCR and keeps one entry per CDR3 protein. The repertoire includes about 1.2 million distinct CDR3 sequences, about 38% of them detected once, and approximately 10% sits in the top ten. The sample was peripheral blood or thyroid tissue (not recorded which). Receptors originate from an adult man with Graves' hyperthyroidism.

This clonotype was seen a handful of times. The chain combines TRBV14 with TRBJ2-2, with D perhaps assigned TRBD1 or TRBD2 (5 bases each). Trimming pared 4 bases from V and 7 bases from J, leaving 13 bases between. The germline V gene encodes CDR1 SGHDN and CDR2 FVKESK. The CDR3 consists of 14 residues. The CDR3 spells CASSRIQDFGELFF. CDR3 bases: TGTGCCAGCAGCCGGATACAGGACTTCGGGGAGCTGTTTTTT.

This clonotype was counted at least ten times. The junction departs from germline at one end; a sequencing error may be responsible. The chain recombines TRBV5-1 with TRBJ1-2; D is uncertain. Germline lookup yields CDR1 SGHRS and CDR2 YFSETQ. This CDR3 contains 12 residues. The CDR3 region has the DNA TGTGCCAGCAGCTTAGTCGGCTATGGCTACACCTTC. It is translated as CASSLVGYGYTF.

CDR3: CASSYQGVETQYF. Written as DNA, the CDR3 is TGTGCCAGCAGTTACCAGGGGGTAGAGACCCAGTACTTC. The chain has TRBV28 and TRBJ2-5; 7 nucleotides line up with TRBD1. This CDR3 spans 13 amino acids. Germline lookup yields CDR1 MDHEN and CDR2 SYDVKM. The V gene end was trimmed by 4 bases and the J gene end by 4 bases; junction bases not matched to a gene: 3.

The chain uses TRBV20-1 and TRBJ1-5; D not certain. V was trimmed by 6 bases and J by 0 bases, leaving 12 bases between them. The CDR3 is 14 amino acids. Germline V gives CDR1 DFQATT, CDR2 SNEGSKA (reference sequence). In DNA, the CDR3 is TGCAGTGCCCAGACCGGCTTTAGCAATCAGCCCCAGCATTTT. This encodes CSAQTGFSNQPQHF.

This chain joins TRBV7-2 and TRBJ2-7; D gene uncertain. The germline V gene has CDR1 SGHTA and CDR2 FQGNSA. The CDR3 consists of 14 residues. Trimming removed 1 base at V and 7 bases at J, with 14 bases between. The DNA of the CDR3 is TGTGCCAGCAGCTTAGTGTCTGTTGCGTATGAGCAGTACTTC. Its translation is CASSLVSVAYEQYF.

At least ten counts were recorded for this clonotype. The rearrangement joins TRBV7-9 to TRBJ1-6; no clear D gene. Germline CDR1 SEHNR, CDR2 FQNEAQ (reference sequence). V was cut by 1 base and J by 9 bases, with 13 bases left in between. CDR3 length equals 15 residues. DNA for the CDR3: TGTGCCAGCAGCTTAGGGGAGATGGGGTCTTCACCCCTCCACTTT. Protein sequence: CASSLGEMGSSPLHF. Together with reference TRBV7-9 and TRBJ1-6, the CDR3 gives the full variable domain: DTGVSQNPRHKITKRGQNVTFRCDPISEHNRLYWYRQTLGQGPEFLTYFQNEAQLEKSRLLSDRFSAERPKGSFSTLEIQRTEQGDSAMYLCASSLGEMGSSPLHFGNGTRLTVT.

This clonotype was picked up a small number of times. The gene calls are TRBV19 and TRBJ2-6; D is undetermined. The V gene's germline CDR1 is LNHDA and CDR2 SQIVND (reference sequence). Trimming left V 9 bases short and J 0 bases short, with 12 bases between. The CDR3 runs to 15 residues. The CDR3 is CASTLKASGANVLTF. The CDR3 nucleotides read TGTGCCAGCACCCTGAAAGCCTCTGGGGCCAACGTCCTGACTTTC.

At least ten counts were recorded for this clonotype. V is TRBV7-3 and J is TRBJ2-5; possible D gene TRBD2, 6 bases. The CDR3 runs 14 residues. With 8 bases removed from V and 5 bases from J, the gap between germline ends came to 18 bases. Germline CDR1 SGHTA, CDR2 FQGTGA. CDR3 residues: CASSRDGSSETQYF. CDR3 nucleotides: TGTGCCAGCTCCCGGGACGGGAGTTCTGAGACCCAGTACTTC.

The CDR3 is CASSSVRYTGELFF. The CDR3 DNA reads as TGTGCCAGCAGTTCCGTCCGCTACACCGGGGAGCTGTTTTTT. The genes are TRBV6-6 and TRBJ2-2; no definite D call. The CDR3 is 14 amino acids. The ends were cut back, 4 bases at V and 3 bases at J, with 9 bases in the middle. Germline V gene data show CDR1 as MNHNY and CDR2 as SVGAGI (reference sequence).

This clonotype was seen repeatedly, ten times or more. The chain joins TRBV29-1 to TRBJ2-7, with a tentative D call TRBD2 (6 bases). The CDR3 totals 13 residues. The germline V gene has CDR1 SQVTM and CDR2 ANQGSEA. Trimming stripped 7 bases from V and 3 bases from J, with 16 bases between. The CDR3 loop reads CSAAGGTFYEQYF. DNA for the CDR3: TGCAGCGCCGCCGGGGGAACGTTCTACGAGCAGTACTTC.

This clonotype was recorded at least ten times. CDR3 bases: TGTGCCACCGGGGTTGGGAGTGAAGAGACCCAGTACTTC. This codes for CATGVGSEETQYF. V and J are TRBV6-5 and TRBJ2-5; D is perhaps TRBD2 (5 bases). The CDR3 sequence is 13 residues long. V lost 10 bases, J lost 3 bases, and 15 bases lay in between. Germline CDR1 and CDR2: MNHEY and SVGAGI.

V usage is TRBV29-1 and J usage is TRBJ2-7; TRBD1 aligns across 11 bases. V dropped 5 bases and J dropped 3; count of bases not matched to a gene: 9. Germline V lookup: CDR1 SQVTM, CDR2 ANQGSEA. This CDR3 comprises 15 residues. CDR3 DNA: TGCAGCGTTAAACTGGGACAGGGGGGCTACTACGAGCAGTACTTC. As protein: CSVKLGQGGYYEQYF.

This clonotype was recorded once. The chain links TRBV15 to TRBJ2-7; 10 nucleotides line up with TRBD2. Germline V lookup: CDR1 LNHNV, CDR2 YYDKDF (reference sequence). The CDR3 contains 16 residues. With V trimmed by 3 bases and J by 6 bases, 11 bases remained unmatched. The CDR3 nucleotides are TGTGCCACCAGCAGCTCGTCTAGCGGGGGACTTTTCGAGCAGTACTTC. Its protein product is CATSSSSSGGLFEQYF.

The CDR3 here is CASSSGYAWGSQETQYF. CDR3 sequence (DNA): TGTGCCAGCAGCTCCGGGTACGCGTGGGGGAGCCAAGAGACCCAGTACTTC. This sequence joins TRBV7-9 and TRBJ2-5; D might be TRBD1 or TRBD2, each matching 5 bases. Between the trimmed V and J ends, which lost 4 bases and 1 base, there was a span of 19 bases. The V gene's germline CDR1 is SEHNR and CDR2 FQNEAQ (reference sequence). The CDR3 has 17 amino acids.

This clonotype was seen many times. The DNA is left out, because the CDR3 cannot be placed on it with certainty; the CDR3 is given as TCRdb lists it. The chain carries TRBV20-1 and TRBJ1-5; the table's TRBD1 call for D was not verified on the DNA. The CDR3 length is 14 residues, termini included. Germline values: CDR1 DFQATT, CDR2 SNEGSKA (reference sequence). CDR3 protein: CSARDFGTGTYEHF.

About this clonotype itself: At one boundary the junction diverges from the germline segment, which might be a read error. The V and J genes are TRBV9 and TRBJ1-6, with 7 bases identical to TRBD1. Germline CDR1 and CDR2: SGDLS and YYNGEE. CDR3 size: 15 residues. The CDR3 coding sequence is TGTGCCAGCAGCTTCTCCCGGACAGGAAATTCCCCCCTCCACTTT. Its translation: CASSFSRTGNSPLHF.

This clonotype was observed a few times. The chain employs TRBV7-9 and TRBJ2-7; 13 bases are a match to TRBD2. CDR3 length equals 18 residues. The J segment lost 6 bases and the V segment lost 2 bases, leaving 13 bases of the junction unmatched. CDR1 is SEHNR, CDR2 FQNEAQ, per germline (reference sequence). CDR3 sequence reads: CASSLRSLPGLAGFEQYF. DNA for the CDR3: TGTGCCAGCAGCTTACGTTCCCTTCCGGGACTAGCGGGATTCGAGCAGTACTTC.

This clonotype was observed at least ten times. V gene TRBV29-1 combines with J gene TRBJ1-4; D ambiguous. The CDR3 is 12 amino acids. Germline V gene lookup returns CDR1 SQVTM and CDR2 ANQGSEA. Deletions cut 7 bases from V and 5 bases from J, with 11 bases between. For the CDR3, the DNA is TGCAGCGGCAGTGCCTCCAATGAAAAACTGTTTTTT. This translates into CSGSASNEKLFF. Based on the CDR3 plus reference TRBV29-1 and TRBJ1-4, the full variable domain is SAVISQKPSRDICQRGTSLTIQCQVDSQVTMMFWYRQQPGQSLTLIATANQGSEATYESGFVIDKFPISRPNLTFSTLTVSNMSPEDSSIYLCSGSASNEKLFFGSGTQLSVL.

This clonotype was observed many times. It is likely a read error, because the conserved phenylalanine at the end of the CDR3 is missing. The limits of the CDR3 on the DNA are not certain, so only TCRdb's listed CDR3 is given. The gene calls are TRBV10-3 and TRBJ1-2. The CDR3 length equals 11 residues, ends included. CDR1 is ENHRY and CDR2 is SYGVKD in the germline V gene. The CDR3: CAISESIQSKV.

This clonotype was seen at least ten times. The chain links TRBV6-4 to TRBJ2-5; 7 positions agree with TRBD1. Trimming removed 6 bases from V and 0 bases from J; junction bases left unmatched: 7. The CDR3 runs 15 residues. Germline assignment: CDR1 MRHNA and CDR2 SNTAGT. CDR3 in amino acids: CASRVWGQHQETQYF. The CDR3 DNA is TGTGCCAGCAGGGTATGGGGACAGCACCAAGAGACCCAGTACTTC.

This clonotype was recorded at least ten times. V gene TRBV7-8 combines with J gene TRBJ1-1; D is uncertain. This CDR3 spans 14 amino acids. Germline CDR1 is SGHVS and CDR2 is FQNEAQ. V gave up 7 bases and J gave up 0 bases, with 12 bases separating them. The CDR3 DNA follows: TGTGCCAGCACCCCCCGATATATGAACACTGAAGCTTTCTTT. Amino acids: CASTPRYMNTEAFF.

The chain carries TRBV20-1 and TRBJ1-5, with D possibly matching TRBD1 (5 bases). The V end lost 4 bases, the J end lost 5 bases, and 12 bases lay between the germline ends. Germline CDR1 and CDR2: DFQATT and SNEGSKA (reference sequence). The length of the CDR3 is 13 residues. CDR3 bases: TGCAGTGCTACCGGCGGGGGAGATCAGCCCCAGCATTTT. Encoded protein: CSATGGGDQPQHF.

This clonotype was seen many times. The rearrangement uses TRBV2 and TRBJ1-5, with D possibly matching TRBD1 (6 bases). Germline-derived CDR1 and CDR2 are SNHLY and FYNNEI. The CDR3 consists of 13 residues. Trimming cost V 11 bases and J 6 bases, with 17 bases left between them. DNA for the CDR3: TGTGCCTCCCGCGGTGGGGGCGGTCAGCCCCAGCATTTT. Protein sequence: CASRGGGGQPQHF.

This clonotype was observed a few times. V gene TRBV25-1 combines with J gene TRBJ2-7; D is unclear. This CDR3 has 14 amino acids. Germline CDR1 and CDR2: MGHDK and SYGVNS. Trimming took off 3 bases at V and 0 bases at J, with 9 bases between the two ends. The CDR3 DNA reads TGTGCCAGCAGTGACTCTTGGAGCTCCTACGAGCAGTACTTC. Protein: CASSDSWSSYEQYF.

The rearrangement joins TRBV9 to TRBJ2-7; tentatively, D is TRBD1 or TRBD2 (6 bases each). The CDR3 has 15 amino acids. The germline V and J ends were trimmed by 2 bases and 7 bases, with 19 bases remaining between them. Germline V gives CDR1 SGDLS, CDR2 YYNGEE. The DNA of the CDR3 is TGTGCCAGCAGCGTTGAACTGGGGGGCGCGGGTGAGCAGTACTTC. This gives the protein CASSVELGGAGEQYF.

Notes on this clonotype: Sequence at one end of the junction differs from germline and may be a read error. This chain connects TRBV7-2 to TRBJ1-1; 9 positions match TRBD1. This CDR3 has 17 amino acids. Germline CDR1 is SGHTA and CDR2 is FQGNSA. CDR3 in amino acids: CASSQATATGGNTEAFF. CDR3 coding DNA: TGCGCCAGCAGCCAGGCCACGGCGACAGGGGGGAACACTGAAGCTTTCTTT.

This rearrangement joins TRBV12-3 or TRBV12-4 to TRBJ2-1; D not resolved. Trimming took 6 bases from V and 3 from J, leaving 12 bases between them. The CDR3 covers 14 residues. CDR3 region: CASSSVDHYNEQFF. The CDR3 bases are TGTGCCAGCAGCTCGGTAGACCACTACAATGAGCAGTTCTTC.

The V call is TRBV7-8, the J call TRBJ2-7, with 12 bases identical to TRBD1. CDR3 length: 16 residues. V dropped 6 bases and J dropped 3; count of bases not matched to a gene: 9. Germline lookup yields CDR1 SGHVS and CDR2 FQNEAQ. CDR3: CASRSGTGGGLYEQYF. The CDR3 DNA reads TGTGCCAGCAGGTCTGGGACAGGGGGCGGCCTCTACGAGCAGTACTTC.